The next 15 T cell receptor beta chains were all read from a single sample in a study of T-cell memory formation after mild COVID-19. TCRdb reprocessed the 5' RACE reads with MiXCR, giving one entry per CDR3 protein. The sample consists of more than 150,000 distinct CDR3 sequences, about 20% of them appearing once. The sample comprised PBMCs or a T cell subset sorted from them (not recorded which). The source of these receptors is an adult woman who had mild COVID-19 (a few samples of this study predate the infection). Cell type and time point are not known.

The V gene is TRBV19, the J gene TRBJ2-1; 9 bases are a match to TRBD2. CDR1 is LNHDA and CDR2 is SQIVND in the germline V gene (reference sequence). The CDR3 extends over 14 amino acids. After removal of 8 bases from V and 4 bases from J, the junction contained 6 bases not matched to a gene. The CDR3 reads CASAPSGIYNEQFF. CDR3 nucleotide sequence: TGTGCCAGTGCCCCTAGCGGGATTTACAATGAGCAGTTCTTC.

This sequence joins TRBV24-1 and TRBJ2-2, with D perhaps matching TRBD1 or TRBD2 (5 bases each). Germline V gene data show CDR1 as KGHDR and CDR2 as SFDVKD. Trimming took off 5 bases at V and 1 base at J, with 10 bases between the two ends. The CDR3 has 15 residues. Here the CDR3 DNA reads TGTGCCACCAGTGTCCGGGGACGGAACACCGGGGAGCTGTTTTTT. It specifies CATSVRGRNTGELFF.

This rearrangement joins TRBV27 to TRBJ1-6; 9 nucleotides align to TRBD1. Germline lookup yields CDR1 MNHEY and CDR2 SMNVEV (reference sequence). This CDR3 is built from 16 residues. Trimming at V came to 6 bases and at J to 9 bases, leaving 12 bases not matched to a gene. DNA for the CDR3: TGTGCCAGCAGGCCCGGAAGAGGACAGGGGTCTTCACCCCTCCACTTT. Protein: CASRPGRGQGSSPLHF.

The genes are TRBV7-8 and TRBJ2-7; TRBD1 matches at 10 bases. With 5 bases clipped from V and 4 bases from J, the junction kept 8 bases outside the gene matches. The CDR3 is 15 amino acids. Germline CDR1 is SGHVS and CDR2 is FQNEAQ. CDR3 sequence reads: CASSALTGQGYEQYF. The CDR3 region has the DNA TGTGCCAGCAGCGCACTAACGGGACAGGGGTACGAGCAGTACTTC.

V is TRBV20-1 and J is TRBJ2-5; D possibly corresponds to TRBD1 (6 bases). V lost 1 base and J 2 bases, leaving 11 bases between the germline ends. This CDR3 spans 14 amino acids. Germline V gene sequence: CDR1 DFQATT, CDR2 SNEGSKA (reference sequence). The CDR3 DNA follows: TGCAGTGCTAGAGCCCAGGGGTGGCAAGAGACCCAGTACTTC. Its protein product is CSARAQGWQETQYF.

A few counts support this clonotype. V gene TRBV6-4 combines with J gene TRBJ2-7, with TRBD1 matching over 9 bases. The germline gives CDR1 MRHNA, CDR2 SNTAGT. The CDR3 runs 18 residues. Unmatched junction bases numbered 12, after V lost 0 bases and J lost 3 bases. CDR3 residues: CASSDSRGDREGSYEQYF. CDR3 bases: TGTGCCAGCAGTGACTCGAGGGGGGACAGGGAAGGCAGCTACGAGCAGTACTTC.

The table lists this clonotype with a few counts. The gene calls are TRBV12-3 or TRBV12-4 and TRBJ2-7; a weak D match, TRBD2 (7 bases). Trimming cost V 3 bases and J 5 bases, with 11 bases left between them. This CDR3 is 13 amino acids long. This CDR3 is CASSFGGGDEQYF. The CDR3 DNA reads as TGTGCCAGCAGTTTTGGGGGGGGCGACGAGCAGTACTTC.

V and J are TRBV4-1 and TRBJ2-1, with 8 bases identical to TRBD1. V was pared by 3 bases and J by 7 bases, with 11 bases of the junction left unmatched. CDR3 length: 16 amino acids. Germline assignment: CDR1 MGHRA and CDR2 YSYEKL. In DNA form, the CDR3 reads TGCGCCAGCAGCCAGGGCCCAGGACAGGGTGCGAATGAGCAGTTCTTC. Protein product: CASSQGPGQGANEQFF.

This chain joins TRBV5-6 and TRBJ2-1; D is uncertain. Germline values: CDR1 SGHDT, CDR2 YYEEEE. The CDR3 loop spans 12 amino acids. Trimming pared 0 bases from V and 10 bases from J, leaving 8 bases between. CDR3 bases: TGTGCCAGCAGCTTGGGCCCGGACGAGCAGTTCTTC. Its protein is CASSLGPDEQFF.

This chain joins TRBV11-2 and TRBJ2-3; no clear D. This CDR3 is 12 amino acids long. Germline V gene data show CDR1 as SGHAT and CDR2 as FQNNGV. Trimming pared 6 bases from V and 7 bases from J, leaving 11 bases between. The CDR3, as DNA: TGTGCCAGCAGTCCCGACCGTCATACGCAGTATTTT. Encoded protein: CASSPDRHTQYF.

The J gene is TRBJ2-7, the V gene TRBV18; D call uncertain. Per the germline V gene, CDR1 is KGHSH and CDR2 is LQKENI. With 2 bases removed from V and 4 bases from J, the gap between germline ends came to 9 bases. This CDR3 is built from 13 residues. The DNA of the CDR3 is TGTGCCAGCTCACCATCCATGGGTTACGAGCAGTACTTC. Translated: CASSPSMGYEQYF.

This chain links TRBV5-1 with TRBJ2-7, with 9 bases that match TRBD1. V lost 4 bases and J lost 7; bases outside the gene matches: 9. CDR1 SGHRS and CDR2 YFSETQ come from the germline V gene. This CDR3 spans 14 amino acids. CDR3 residues: CASSQYRGQFEQYF. The CDR3 DNA reads as TGCGCCAGCAGCCAGTACAGGGGGCAGTTTGAGCAGTACTTC. The variable domain in full, completed from reference TRBV5-1 and TRBJ2-7, reads KAGVTQTPRYLIKTRGQQVTLSCSPISGHRSVSWYQQTPGQGLQFLFEYFSETQRNKGNFPGRFSGRQFSNSRSEMNVSTLELGDSALYLCASSQYRGQFEQYFGPGTRLTVT.

Here the CDR3 reads CASSEYLVLPSTDTQYF. The CDR3 DNA is TGTGCCAGCAGTGAATATCTAGTTCTTCCGAGCACAGATACGCAGTATTTT. V is TRBV25-1 and J is TRBJ2-3; D is uncertain. Trimming took 0 bases from V and 0 from J, leaving 13 bases between them. Germline CDR1 reads MGHDK; CDR2 reads SYGVNS. The CDR3 totals 17 residues.

The V and J genes are TRBV14 and TRBJ2-5; 8 nucleotides line up with TRBD1. Germline-derived CDR1 and CDR2 are SGHDN and FVKESK. The V segment lost 1 base and the J segment 3 bases; nucleotides outside the gene matches: 4. The CDR3 sequence is 15 residues long. CDR3 nucleotides: TGTGCCAGCAGCCAAGGCTGGACAGGGAAAGAGACCCAGTACTTC. This codes for CASSQGWTGKETQYF.

The rearrangement joins TRBV5-6 to TRBJ2-5; D is unresolved. The CDR3 is made up of 12 amino acids. The germline V gene has CDR1 SGHDT and CDR2 YYEEEE. The V end was cut by 6 bases, the J end by 5 bases, with 11 bases between. CDR3 sequence (DNA): TGTGCCAGCAACGATAGGTGGGAGACCCAGTACTTC. This encodes CASNDRWETQYF.